A selection of T cell receptor beta chains follows, all from one sample in a study of blood T cell repertoires in COVID-19. Using immunoSEQ multiplex PCR, the repertoire was profiled, and TCRdb retains in-frame clones only, with some absent. Among approximately 74,000 clones listed, approximately 88% were seen once. Material for sequencing was peripheral blood. Receptors were obtained from an elderly man with active or convalescent COVID-19. CDR3s include the opening cysteine and the closing phenylalanine or tryptophan. D genes are given only for firm matches. Clone sizes are given selectively: once, few, many, or a class where the clone is expanded.

len: 14; abundance: NA; d_gene: TRBD1; v_gene: TRBV5-1; j_gene: TRBJ2-7; CDR3nt: TGCGCCAGCAGGGGACAGGCCTCAAGTGTGGAGCAGTACTTC; CDR3aa: CASRGQASSVEQYF
len: 12; abundance: NA; d_gene: NA; v_gene: TRBV6-5; j_gene: TRBJ2-2; CDR3nt: TGTGCCACCGATAGGGGCGGCGGGGAGCTGTTTTTT; CDR3aa: CATDRGGGELFF
len: 12; abundance: NA; d_gene: NA; v_gene: TRBV3-1/TRBV3-2; j_gene: TRBJ1-2; CDR3nt: TGTGCCAGCAGCCCCACGGACGGGACTTACACCTTC; CDR3aa: CASSPTDGTYTF
len: 18; abundance: NA; d_gene: NA; v_gene: TRBV7-6; j_gene: TRBJ1-1; CDR3nt: TGTGCCAGCAGCTTAGTGGTGCGGTGGGAAGGGGTGAACACTGAAGCTTTCTTT; CDR3aa: CASSLVVRWEGVNTEAFF
len: 14; abundance: NA; d_gene: NA; v_gene: TRBV30; j_gene: TRBJ2-1; CDR3nt: TGTGCCTGGAGTGTACGGGTTGTGAGCGTAGAGCAGTTCTTC; CDR3aa: CAWSVRVVSVEQFF
len: 19; abundance: NA; d_gene: NA; v_gene: TRBV4-1; j_gene: TRBJ2-3; CDR3nt: TGCGCCAGCAGCCAACAACCGCTTGCCGGAGGGATCCTCACAGATACGCAGTATTTT; CDR3aa: CASSQQPLAGGILTDTQYF
len: 13; abundance: NA; d_gene: NA; v_gene: TRBV12-3/TRBV12-4; j_gene: TRBJ1-3; CDR3nt: TGTGCCAGCAGTATCCGGAGTGGAAACACCATATATTTT; CDR3aa: CASSIRSGNTIYF
len: 15; abundance: NA; d_gene: NA; v_gene: TRBV4-1; j_gene: TRBJ1-3; CDR3nt: TGCGCCAGCAGCCATGAAAGGGGGAAAGGAAACACCATATATTTT; CDR3aa: CASSHERGKGNTIYF
len: 15; abundance: NA; d_gene: TRBD1; v_gene: TRBV7-7; j_gene: TRBJ2-5; CDR3nt: TGTGCTAGCAGCCAGCAACCGGGACAGGGCGAGACCCAGTACTTC; CDR3aa: CASSQQPGQGETQYF
len: 15; abundance: NA; d_gene: TRBD2; v_gene: TRBV5-4; j_gene: TRBJ2-7; CDR3nt: TGTGCCAGCAGCTTATACTCTAGCGGGGACTACGAGCAGTACTTC; CDR3aa: CASSLYSSGDYEQYF
len: 20; abundance: NA; d_gene: TRBD2; v_gene: TRBV28; j_gene: TRBJ2-7; CDR3nt: TGTGCCAGCAGCTACGATGGACAGGGGGCAGTCGGGACTAGCGGGATTGAGCAGTACTTC; CDR3aa: CASSYDGQGAVGTSGIEQYF
len: 15; abundance: NA; d_gene: TRBD1; v_gene: TRBV28; j_gene: TRBJ1-5; CDR3nt: TGTGCCAGCAGTCGACCACAGGGGAACAATCAGCCCCAGCATTTT; CDR3aa: CASSRPQGNNQPQHF
len: 13; abundance: once; d_gene: NA; v_gene: TRBV29-1; j_gene: TRBJ1-1; CDR3nt: TGCAGCGTTGAAGTGCAGGGGTCCAAACGCCAGATCTTT; CDR3aa: CSVEVQGSKRQIF
len: 13; abundance: NA; d_gene: NA; v_gene: TRBV7-8; j_gene: TRBJ2-7; CDR3nt: TGTGCCAGCACCCAGGGGGGCGGTGGCGAGCAGTACTTC; CDR3aa: CASTQGGGGEQYF
len: 12; abundance: NA; d_gene: NA; v_gene: TRBV10-2; j_gene: TRBJ2-7; CDR3nt: TGCGCCACTAGTAGGGGGGGGTACGAGCAGTACTTC; CDR3aa: CATSRGGYEQYF
len: 14; abundance: once; d_gene: TRBD1; v_gene: TRBV27; j_gene: TRBJ2-3; CDR3nt: TGTGCCAGCAGTTTACCCCGACAGGGCGCTACGCAGTATTTT; CDR3aa: CASSLPRQGATQYF
len: 15; abundance: NA; d_gene: NA; v_gene: TRBV5-1; j_gene: TRBJ1-4; CDR3nt: TGCGCCAGCAGCTTGGAGGGAGCAACTAATGAAAAACTGTTTTTT; CDR3aa: CASSLEGATNEKLFF
len: 11; abundance: once; d_gene: NA; v_gene: TRBV30; j_gene: TRBJ2-7; CDR3nt: TGTGCCTGGAGTGTACTTAACGAGCAGTACTTC; CDR3aa: CAWSVLNEQYF
len: 15; abundance: NA; d_gene: TRBD1; v_gene: TRBV4-3; j_gene: TRBJ1-1; CDR3nt: TGCGCCAGCAGCCCCCACCGGACAGGGAACACTGAAGCTTTCTTT; CDR3aa: CASSPHRTGNTEAFF